This T cell receptor beta chain was sequenced during a study of cytomegalovirus exposure and HLA in healthy donors. Study-level results: When analyzed later, a missense DCLRE1C variant was found to be linked to TCR beta V- and J-gene trimming. Accurate prediction of most subjects' HLA-A and HLA-B alleles from TCR beta sequences was reported.

This clone was observed a handful of times. Its antigen is unknown. Trimming removed 1 base from V and 5 bases from J, with 11 bases in between. CDR1 and CDR2 (germline): MGHRA, YSYEKL. CDR3 length: 14 residues. 13 Jbeta primers and 60 Vbeta primers were used for the PCR. TCRdb's table, derived via immunoSEQ multiplex PCR, lists solely in-frame clones and lacks some. The table records 100,000 to 150,000 clones, 74% of them present only once. This TCR was recovered from a woman in her 50s in good health and CMV-seropositive. Sequences were obtained from PBMCs. The chain has TRBV4-1 and TRBJ1-1, with D uncertain. The CDR3 sequence: CASSQVNYKTEAFF. The CDR3 DNA reads TGCGCCAGCAGCCAAGTAAATTATAAAACTGAAGCTTTCTTT.